A single sample is the source of the 7 T cell receptor beta chains below, sequenced in a study of shared clonotypes between healthy human individuals. TCRdb keeps only in-frame clones here, not all; method: immunoSEQ multiplex PCR. The table lists 2 million to 2.5 million clones, about 94% of them singletons, with 0.1% to 0.15% in the top ten. What was sequenced was naive CD4+ T cells sorted from blood. Subset defined: CD45RA+ positively selected. The receptors shown here come from a man between 18 and 29 years old in good health.

The chain uses TRBV2 and TRBJ2-7; D is uncertain. Germline V gene sequence: CDR1 SNHLY, CDR2 FYNNEI. Trimming cost V 6 bases and J 3 bases, with 6 bases left between them. CDR3 length: 11 amino acids. CDR3 in DNA: TGTGCCAGCAGGAACCGCTACGAGCAGTACTTC. Its protein is CASRNRYEQYF.

The V gene is TRBV27, the J gene TRBJ1-6; 9 bases align to TRBD1. With 5 bases clipped from V and 10 bases from J, the junction kept 12 bases outside the gene matches. The germline V gene has CDR1 MNHEY and CDR2 SMNVEV (reference sequence). The CDR3 totals 16 residues. The CDR3 spells CASSLRTGARPSPLHF. The CDR3 DNA reads as TGTGCCAGCAGTCTCCGGACAGGGGCAAGACCATCACCCCTCCACTTT.

The rearrangement links TRBV28 to TRBJ2-1, with TRBD2 identical over 8 bases. CDR3 length equals 15 residues. Germline V gives CDR1 MDHEN, CDR2 SYDVKM. The J segment lost 3 bases and the V segment lost 5 bases, leaving 6 bases of the junction unmatched. The CDR3 DNA reads TGTGCCAGCAGTAAGCGGGGGCTCGGCTACAATGAGCAGTTCTTC. Its translation: CASSKRGLGYNEQFF.

The V and J genes are TRBV6-5 and TRBJ2-7; D not certain. V dropped 6 bases and J dropped 0 bases, with 12 bases sitting between them. In germline, CDR1 is MNHEY, CDR2 SVGAGI. The CDR3 covers 14 residues. This CDR3 reads CASRKTLSSYEQYF. CDR3 coding DNA: TGTGCCAGCAGAAAGACACTGAGCTCCTACGAGCAGTACTTC.

V and J are TRBV4-1 and TRBJ2-1; no reliable D call. The CDR3 contains 15 residues. Trimming left V 1 base short and J 1 base short, with 8 bases between. Germline V lookup: CDR1 MGHRA, CDR2 YSYEKL. The DNA for the CDR3 is TGCGCCAGCAGCCAAGGAGATGAATCCTACAATGAGCAGTTCTTC. It translates to CASSQGDESYNEQFF.

The gene calls are TRBV10-3 and TRBJ1-2; 12 nucleotides agree with TRBD1. With 4 bases clipped from V and 5 bases from J, the junction kept 5 bases outside the gene matches. The CDR3 is 15 residues long. Looked up from germline, CDR1 is ENHRY and CDR2 is SYGVKD. The DNA of the CDR3 is TGTGCCATCAGTGTTCAGGGACAGGGGGCATATGGCTACACCTTC. Encoded protein: CAISVQGQGAYGYTF.

The rearrangement joins TRBV18 to TRBJ2-1; 10 nucleotides agree with TRBD2. The CDR3 totals 16 residues. With V trimmed by 4 bases and J by 5 bases, 8 bases remained unmatched. From germline, CDR1 is KGHSH and CDR2 LQKENI. The CDR3 region has the DNA TGTGCCAGCTCACGGGTAGGCCTAGCGGGAGACAATGAGCAGTTCTTC. Amino acid sequence: CASSRVGLAGDNEQFF.